The clone carrying this TCR beta chain appeared a few times. In the source study's methods: It was from reference gene primer amplification that nucleated cell counts were estimated. Sequencing was performed with immunoSEQ multiplex PCR; in TCRdb, only in-frame clones are kept and a portion is missing. That table furnishes V, J and clone size, whereas the DNA furnished D and trimming. The sample consists of about 130,000 clones, around 87% of them appearing once. V dropped 6 bases and J dropped 7 bases, with 18 bases sitting between them. CDR3 length equals 15 residues. CDR1 is KGHDR, CDR2 SFDVKD, per germline. This entry comes from a study of blood T cell repertoires in COVID-19.

V usage is TRBV24-1 and J usage is TRBJ1-5; no definite D call. The sample taken for sequencing was peripheral blood. This sequence originates from an older woman with acute or convalescent COVID-19. The CDR3 DNA follows: TGTGCCACCAGTAACTCGAACGAGCTCTACCAGCCCCAGCATTTT. Its translation is CATSNSNELYQPQHF.